The 21 T cell receptor beta chains reported below all come from one sample, sequenced in a study of shared clonotypes between healthy human individuals. Here immunoSEQ multiplex PCR was the method, and the copy in TCRdb shows in-frame clones only, minus some. The sample contains a few hundred thousand clones, over 60% of which appear only once. Input material: memory CD4+ T cells sorted from blood. Subset reported: CD45RA-negative fraction. These receptors originate from a man aged 25 to 40 in good health.

The CDR3 DNA sequence: TGTGCCAGCAGCTCATCTAGTTATGATACGCAGTATTTT. Amino acid sequence: CASSSSSYDTQYF. The chain couples TRBV7-9 to TRBJ2-3, with D uncertain. CDR1 and CDR2 (germline): SEHNR, FQNEAQ (reference sequence). This CDR3 region has 13 residues. V lost 4 bases, J lost 6 bases, and 11 bases lay in between. Full variable domain (rest looked up from reference TRBV7-9 and TRBJ2-3): DTGVSQNPRHKITKRGQNVTFRCDPISEHNRLYWYRQTLGQGPEFLTYFQNEAQLEKSRLLSDRFSAERPKGSFSTLEIQRTEQGDSAMYLCASSSSSYDTQYFGPGTRLTVL.

The chain combines TRBV28 with TRBJ2-7, with TRBD2 matching over 16 bases. This CDR3 comprises 22 residues. V was clipped by 6 bases and J by 1 base; unmatched bases: 21. Germline CDR1 reads MDHEN; CDR2 reads SYDVKM. CDR3 in amino acids: CASRVNRIKPGLAGGGSYEQYF. The CDR3 coding sequence is TGTGCCAGCAGGGTAAACAGAATCAAGCCGGGACTAGCGGGAGGGGGGTCCTACGAGCAGTACTTC.

The chain is built from TRBV28 and TRBJ2-7, with 12 positions matching TRBD2. V shed 2 bases and J 4 bases; nucleotides not matched to a gene: 3. CDR3 length equals 15 residues. The germline gives CDR1 MDHEN, CDR2 SYDVKM. The DNA for the CDR3 is TGTGCCAGCAGTTTAATCGGACTAGCGGGATACGAGCAGTACTTC. This translates into CASSLIGLAGYEQYF.

This rearrangement joins TRBV11-2 to TRBJ2-7; D uncertain. The CDR3 runs 12 residues. V lost 4 bases and J lost 4, with 8 bases in between. The germline V gene encodes CDR1 SGHAT and CDR2 FQNNGV. This CDR3 reads CASSYNRYEQYF. The DNA of the CDR3 is TGTGCCAGCAGCTACAACAGATACGAGCAGTACTTC.

Here the CDR3 reads CASSPSTSYNEQFF. Here the CDR3 DNA reads TGCGCCAGCAGCCCATCGACTAGCTACAATGAGCAGTTCTTC. This chain links TRBV5-1 with TRBJ2-1; possibly TRBD2 for D (6 bases). The CDR3 sequence is 14 residues long. Between the trimmed V and J ends, which lost 4 bases and 3 bases, there was a span of 11 bases. From germline, CDR1 is SGHRS and CDR2 YFSETQ.

This clone was picked up a small number of times. The V and J genes are TRBV5-1 and TRBJ2-7; TRBD2 agrees at 7 bases. The V and J ends lost 1 base and 3 bases, in that order; junction bases with no gene match: 19. The CDR3 consists of 19 residues. Germline lookup yields CDR1 SGHRS and CDR2 YFSETQ. The CDR3: CASSLFPRSAERDLYEQYF. The CDR3, as DNA: TGCGCCAGCAGCTTGTTCCCTCGCTCAGCAGAGCGGGACCTCTACGAGCAGTACTTC.

V and J are TRBV9 and TRBJ1-3, with no clear D. Germline-derived CDR1 and CDR2 are SGDLS and YYNGEE. With 0 bases removed from V and 1 base from J, the gap between germline ends came to 8 bases. The CDR3 consists of 15 residues. The CDR3 spells CASSVDPGSGNTIYF. DNA of the CDR3: TGTGCCAGCAGCGTAGATCCGGGATCTGGAAACACCATATATTTT.

This chain links TRBV4-2 with TRBJ1-5; no definite D call. The V end was cut by 0 bases, the J end by 7 bases, with 10 bases between. There are 14 residues in the CDR3. Germline V gene lookup returns CDR1 LGHNA and CDR2 YNFKEQ. This chain's CDR3 is CASSQDLAGQPQHF. The CDR3 coding sequence is TGTGCCAGCAGCCAAGATCTGGCGGGGCAGCCCCAGCATTTT.

The chain is built from TRBV5-4 and TRBJ2-5, with 9 bases fitting TRBD2. V was pared by 4 bases and J by 3 bases, with 13 bases of the junction left unmatched. The CDR3 has 17 amino acids. Germline CDR1 reads SGHNT; CDR2 reads YYREEE (reference sequence). The CDR3 DNA reads TGTGCCAGCAGCCCGCAGCCGGGCGGGAGGGCTGAAGAGACCCAGTACTTC. Translating it yields CASSPQPGGRAEETQYF.

CDR3 region: CASSNLAGGSYNEQFF. CDR3 DNA sequence: TGCGCCAGCAGCAACCTAGCGGGAGGATCCTACAATGAGCAGTTCTTC. This chain joins TRBV10-1 and TRBJ2-1; 11 bases agree with TRBD2. Germline loops: CDR1 WNHNN, CDR2 SYGVQD (reference sequence). J was trimmed by 1 base and V by 6 bases; bases with no gene match: 5. This CDR3 has 16 amino acids.

The gene calls are TRBV7-2 and TRBJ2-7; D may be TRBD2 (6 bases). The CDR3 totals 14 residues. Germline V CDR1 and CDR2: SGHTA, FQGNSA. V dropped 5 bases and J dropped 2 bases, with 13 bases sitting between them. CDR3 nucleotide sequence: TGTGCCAGCAGCCCCACTGGCGGGACCTACGAGCAGTACTTC. Translation gives CASSPTGGTYEQYF.

The chain combines TRBV7-2 with TRBJ2-5, with 7 bases lining up with TRBD2. Unmatched junction bases numbered 9, after V lost 4 bases and J lost 4 bases. The length of the CDR3 is 15 residues. Germline loops: CDR1 SGHTA, CDR2 FQGNSA. This chain's CDR3 is CASSWAGVNGETQYF. Written as DNA, the CDR3 is TGTGCCAGCAGCTGGGCGGGAGTTAATGGAGAGACCCAGTACTTC.

The CDR3, as DNA: TGCGCCAGCCAAAGTCTCGAGGCAGCCGACAATGAGCAGTTCTTC. Protein: CASQSLEAADNEQFF. This chain links TRBV5-1 with TRBJ2-1; D is undetermined. Germline CDR1 SGHRS, CDR2 YFSETQ. This CDR3 contains 15 residues. Trimming left V 7 bases short and J 5 bases short, with 19 bases between.

This rearrangement joins TRBV7-8 to TRBJ2-1; no clear D gene. This CDR3 has 13 amino acids. From germline, CDR1 is SGHVS and CDR2 FQNEAQ. Trimming took off 2 bases at V and 5 bases at J, with 7 bases between the two ends. The CDR3 protein is CASSLNSDNEQFF. CDR3 coding DNA: TGTGCCAGCAGCTTAAACTCGGACAATGAGCAGTTCTTC.

This chain joins TRBV10-3 and TRBJ1-1; 7 nucleotides agree with TRBD1. V gave up 3 bases and J gave up 6 bases; unmatched junction bases: 7. Germline CDR1 and CDR2: ENHRY and SYGVKD. This CDR3 has 14 amino acids. In DNA form, the CDR3 reads TGTGCCATCAGTGAAGGGGGCATCATATCTGAAGCTTTCTTT. Its translation is CAISEGGIISEAFF.

CDR3 sequence (DNA): TGTGCCAGTAGTCCGGGACTAGCGGGAGGGCCAAGGTGGGAAGAGACCCAGTACTTC. Its translation: CASSPGLAGGPRWEETQYF. The chain has TRBV19 and TRBJ2-5, with 16 bases that match TRBD2. Germline V gene data show CDR1 as LNHDA and CDR2 as SQIVND (reference sequence). CDR3 length equals 19 residues. Trimming cost V 5 bases and J 3 bases; bases outside gene matches: 12.

The chain combines TRBV9 with TRBJ1-4; D gene ambiguous. The CDR3 contains 15 residues. Trimming shortened V by 0 bases and J by 4 bases, and 10 bases separated the two germline ends. Germline V CDR1 and CDR2: SGDLS, YYNGEE. The CDR3 DNA sequence: TGTGCCAGCAGCGTAGCGGGGTTATTTAATGAAAAACTGTTTTTT. Translating it yields CASSVAGLFNEKLFF.

This clone was counted a single time. The V and J genes are TRBV18 and TRBJ1-5; D is ambiguous. Trimming left V 6 bases short and J 1 base short, with 7 bases between. CDR3 length: 13 amino acids. Germline loops: CDR1 KGHSH, CDR2 LQKENI. The CDR3 nucleotides are TGTGCCAGCTCGGCGGACAGCAATCAGCCCCAGCATTTT. It is translated as CASSADSNQPQHF.

V usage is TRBV27 and J usage is TRBJ2-1; tentative D call: TRBD2 (5 bases). Germline CDR1 MNHEY, CDR2 SMNVEV (reference sequence). CDR3 length: 14 amino acids. The ends were cut back, 7 bases at V and 6 bases at J, with 16 bases in the middle. The CDR3 sequence: CASNPGILPNEQFF. The CDR3 nucleotides read TGTGCCAGCAACCCCGGGATCCTACCCAATGAGCAGTTCTTC.

In its sample, this clone was seen a few times. This chain links TRBV28 with TRBJ2-7, with D possibly TRBD1 on 5 matching bases. V was clipped by 7 bases and J by 4 bases, with 17 bases between them. Per the germline V gene, CDR1 is MDHEN and CDR2 is SYDVKM. There are 14 residues in the CDR3. CDR3 sequence reads: CASKYSRVRYEQYF. In DNA form, the CDR3 reads TGTGCCAGCAAATACTCCAGGGTCAGGTACGAGCAGTACTTC.

The chain is built from TRBV6-1 and TRBJ1-1; the D gene is possibly TRBD1 (5 bases). The germline V gene encodes CDR1 MNHNS and CDR2 SASEGT. CDR3 size: 14 residues. Between the trimmed V and J ends, which lost 4 bases and 2 bases, there was a span of 11 bases. This CDR3 is CASSGGDGNTEAFF. In nucleotides, the CDR3 is TGTGCCAGCAGTGGGGGGGACGGCAACACTGAAGCTTTCTTT.